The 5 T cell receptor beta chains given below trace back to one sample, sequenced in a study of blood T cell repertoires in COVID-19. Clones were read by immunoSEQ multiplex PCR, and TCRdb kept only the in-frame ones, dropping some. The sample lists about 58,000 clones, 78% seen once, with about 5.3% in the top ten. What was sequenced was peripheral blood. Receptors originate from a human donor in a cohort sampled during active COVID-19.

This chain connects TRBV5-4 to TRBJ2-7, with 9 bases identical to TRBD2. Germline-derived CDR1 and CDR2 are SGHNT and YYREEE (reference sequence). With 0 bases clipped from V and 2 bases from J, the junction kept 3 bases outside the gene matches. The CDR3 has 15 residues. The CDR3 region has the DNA TGTGCCAGCAGCTTGGGCCTAGCGGGGACCTACGAGCAGTACTTC. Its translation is CASSLGLAGTYEQYF. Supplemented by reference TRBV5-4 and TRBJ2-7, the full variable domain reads ETGVTQSPTHLIKTRGQQVTLRCSSQSGHNTVSWYQQALGQGPQFIFQYYREEENGRGNFPPRFSGLQFPNYSSELNVNALELDDSALYLCASSLGLAGTYEQYFGPGTRLTVT.

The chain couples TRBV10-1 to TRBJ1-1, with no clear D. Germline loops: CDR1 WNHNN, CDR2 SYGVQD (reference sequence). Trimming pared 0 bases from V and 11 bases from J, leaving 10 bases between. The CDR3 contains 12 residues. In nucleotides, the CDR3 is TGCGCCAGCAGTGAGTCGCACTCCCCGGCTTTCTTT. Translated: CASSESHSPAFF.

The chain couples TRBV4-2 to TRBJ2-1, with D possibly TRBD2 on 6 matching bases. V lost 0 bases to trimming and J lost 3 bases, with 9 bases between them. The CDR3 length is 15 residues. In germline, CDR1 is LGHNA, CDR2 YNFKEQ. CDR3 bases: TGTGCCAGCAGCCAAGAGAAGCGGGTCTACAATGAGCAGTTCTTC. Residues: CASSQEKRVYNEQFF.

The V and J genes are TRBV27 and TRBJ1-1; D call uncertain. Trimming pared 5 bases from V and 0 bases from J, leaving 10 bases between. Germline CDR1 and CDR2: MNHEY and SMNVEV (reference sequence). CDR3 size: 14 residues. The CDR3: CASSAYSMNTEAFF. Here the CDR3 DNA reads TGTGCCAGCAGTGCCTACTCCATGAACACTGAAGCTTTCTTT.

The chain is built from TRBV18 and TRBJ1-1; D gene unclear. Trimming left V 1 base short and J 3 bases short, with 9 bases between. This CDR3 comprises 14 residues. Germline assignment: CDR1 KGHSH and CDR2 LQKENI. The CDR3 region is CASSPRTVDTEAFF. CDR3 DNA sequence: TGTGCCAGCTCACCACGCACGGTCGACACTGAAGCTTTCTTT.